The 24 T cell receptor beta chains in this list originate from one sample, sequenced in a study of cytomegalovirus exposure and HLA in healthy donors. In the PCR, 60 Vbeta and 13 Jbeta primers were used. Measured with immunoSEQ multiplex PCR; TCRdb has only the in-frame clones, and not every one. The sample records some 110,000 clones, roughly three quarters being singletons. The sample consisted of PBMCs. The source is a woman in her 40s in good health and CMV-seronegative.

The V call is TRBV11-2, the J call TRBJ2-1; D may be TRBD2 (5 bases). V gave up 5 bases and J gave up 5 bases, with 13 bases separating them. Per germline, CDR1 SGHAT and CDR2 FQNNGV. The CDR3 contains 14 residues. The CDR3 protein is CASSTDWINNEQFF. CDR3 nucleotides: TGTGCCAGCAGCACGGACTGGATCAACAATGAGCAGTTCTTC.

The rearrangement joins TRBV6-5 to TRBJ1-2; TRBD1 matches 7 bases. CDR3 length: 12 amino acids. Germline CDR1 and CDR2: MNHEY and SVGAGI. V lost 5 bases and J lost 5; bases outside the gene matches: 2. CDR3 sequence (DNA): TGTGCCAGCAGTCGACAGGGTTATGGCTACACCTTC. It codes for CASSRQGYGYTF.

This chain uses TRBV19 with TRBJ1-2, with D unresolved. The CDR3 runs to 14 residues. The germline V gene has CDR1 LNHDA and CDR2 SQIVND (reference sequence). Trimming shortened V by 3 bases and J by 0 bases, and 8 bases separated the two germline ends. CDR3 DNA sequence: TGTGCCAGTAGTATGTGGCAGGCTAACTATGGCTACACCTTC. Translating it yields CASSMWQANYGYTF.

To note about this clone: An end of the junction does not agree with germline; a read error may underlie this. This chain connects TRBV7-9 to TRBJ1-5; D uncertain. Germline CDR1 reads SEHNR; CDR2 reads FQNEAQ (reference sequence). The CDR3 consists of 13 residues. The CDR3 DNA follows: TGTTCCAGCAGCCCTCCCGGGGTGCAGCCCCAGCATTTT. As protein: CSSSPPGVQPQHF.

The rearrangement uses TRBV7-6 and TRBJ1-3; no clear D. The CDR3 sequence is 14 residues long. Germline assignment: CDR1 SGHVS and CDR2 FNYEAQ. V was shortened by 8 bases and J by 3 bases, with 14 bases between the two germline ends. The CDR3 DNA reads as TGTGCCAGCTCCTTAAGGGAGGGTGGAAACACCATATATTTT. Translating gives CASSLREGGNTIYF.

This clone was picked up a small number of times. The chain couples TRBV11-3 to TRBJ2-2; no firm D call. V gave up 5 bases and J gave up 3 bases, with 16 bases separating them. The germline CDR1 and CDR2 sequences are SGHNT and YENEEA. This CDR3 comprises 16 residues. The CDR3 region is CASSAPTVTDTGELFF. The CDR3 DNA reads TGTGCCAGCAGCGCACCTACGGTCACTGACACCGGGGAGCTGTTTTTT.

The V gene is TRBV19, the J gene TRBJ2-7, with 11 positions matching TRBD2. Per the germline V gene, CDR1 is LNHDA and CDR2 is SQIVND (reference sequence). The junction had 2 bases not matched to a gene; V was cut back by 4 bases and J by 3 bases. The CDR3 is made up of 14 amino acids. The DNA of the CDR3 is TGTGCCAGTAGTACGGGACTAGCGGTCTACGAGCAGTACTTC. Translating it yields CASSTGLAVYEQYF.

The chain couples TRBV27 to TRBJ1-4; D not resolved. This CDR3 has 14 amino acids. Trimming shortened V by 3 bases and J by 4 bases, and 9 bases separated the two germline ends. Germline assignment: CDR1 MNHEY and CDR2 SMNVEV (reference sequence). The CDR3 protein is CASSFQNDNEKLFF. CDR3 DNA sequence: TGTGCCAGCAGTTTTCAGAACGATAATGAAAAACTGTTTTTT.

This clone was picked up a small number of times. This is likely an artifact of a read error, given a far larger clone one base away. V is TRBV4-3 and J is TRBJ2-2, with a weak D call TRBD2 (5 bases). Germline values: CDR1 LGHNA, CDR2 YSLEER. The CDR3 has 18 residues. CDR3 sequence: CASSQDGLIGMSTGEPFF. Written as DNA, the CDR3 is TGCGCCAGCAGCCAAGACGGACTTATTGGTATGAGCACCGGGGAGCCGTTTTTT.

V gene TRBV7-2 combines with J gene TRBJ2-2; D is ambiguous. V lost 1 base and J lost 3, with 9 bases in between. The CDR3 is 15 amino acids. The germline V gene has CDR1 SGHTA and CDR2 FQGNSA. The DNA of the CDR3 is TGTGCCAGCAGCTTAGGGGCAGCCGACACCGGGGAGCTGTTTTTT. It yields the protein CASSLGAADTGELFF.

The CDR3 sequence: CASSPRGTGTEAFF. The CDR3 DNA sequence: TGTGCCAGCTCACCAAGGGGGACAGGGACTGAAGCTTTCTTT. The chain carries TRBV18 and TRBJ1-1, with 9 bases fitting TRBD1. The CDR3 is 14 amino acids. Germline trimming cut 2 bases from V and 5 bases from J; bases unmatched to any gene: 3. From germline, CDR1 is KGHSH and CDR2 LQKENI.

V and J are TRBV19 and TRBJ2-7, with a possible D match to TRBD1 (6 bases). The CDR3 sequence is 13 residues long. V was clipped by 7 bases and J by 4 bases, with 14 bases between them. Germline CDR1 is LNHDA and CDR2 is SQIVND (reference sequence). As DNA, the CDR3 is TGTGCCAGTACGTACAGGGTTGGGTACGAGCAGTACTTC. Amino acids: CASTYRVGYEQYF.

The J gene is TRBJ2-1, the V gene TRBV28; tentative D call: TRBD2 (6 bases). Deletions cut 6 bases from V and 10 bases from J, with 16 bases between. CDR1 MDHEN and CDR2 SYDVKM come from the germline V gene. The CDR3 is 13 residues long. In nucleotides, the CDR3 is TGTGCCAGCAGCCTCGGACTTGGGAGGGAGCAGTTCTTC. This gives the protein CASSLGLGREQFF.

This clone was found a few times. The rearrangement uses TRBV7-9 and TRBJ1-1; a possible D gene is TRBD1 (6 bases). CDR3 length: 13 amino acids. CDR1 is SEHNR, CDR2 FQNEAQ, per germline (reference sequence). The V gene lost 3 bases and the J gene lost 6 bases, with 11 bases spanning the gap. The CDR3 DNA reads TGTGCCAGCAGCTTGCACAGGGATGCTGAAGCTTTCTTT. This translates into CASSLHRDAEAFF.

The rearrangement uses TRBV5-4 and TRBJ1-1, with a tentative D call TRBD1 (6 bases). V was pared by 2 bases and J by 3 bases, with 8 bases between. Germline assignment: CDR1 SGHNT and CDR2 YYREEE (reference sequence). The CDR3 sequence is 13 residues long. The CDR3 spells CASSLTGYTEAFF. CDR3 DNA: TGTGCCAGCAGCTTAACAGGGTACACTGAAGCTTTCTTT.

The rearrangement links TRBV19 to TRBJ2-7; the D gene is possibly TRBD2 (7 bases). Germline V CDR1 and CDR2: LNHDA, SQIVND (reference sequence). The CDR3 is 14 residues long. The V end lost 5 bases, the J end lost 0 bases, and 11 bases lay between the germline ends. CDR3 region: CASSGGGSSYEQYF. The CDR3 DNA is TGTGCCAGTAGTGGCGGGGGCTCCTCCTACGAGCAGTACTTC. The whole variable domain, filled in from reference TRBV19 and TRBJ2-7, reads DGGITQSPKYLFRKEGQNVTLSCEQNLNHDAMYWYRQDPGQGLRLIYYSQIVNDFQKGDIAEGYSVSREKKESFPLTVTSAQKNPTAFYLCASSGGGSSYEQYFGPGTRLTVT.

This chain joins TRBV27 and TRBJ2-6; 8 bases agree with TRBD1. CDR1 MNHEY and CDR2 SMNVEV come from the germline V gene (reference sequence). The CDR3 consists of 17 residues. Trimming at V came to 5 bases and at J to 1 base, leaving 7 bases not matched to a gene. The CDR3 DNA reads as TGTGCCAGCAGTGGCTGGACAGGGCGTTCTGGGGCCAACGTCCTGACTTTC. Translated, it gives CASSGWTGRSGANVLTF. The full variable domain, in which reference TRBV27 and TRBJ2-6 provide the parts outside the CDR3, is EAQVTQNPRYLITVTGKKLTVTCSQNMNHEYMSWYRQDPGLGLRQIYYSMNVEVTDKGDVPEGYKVSRKEKRNFPLILESPSPNQTSLYFCASSGWTGRSGANVLTFGAGSRLTVL.

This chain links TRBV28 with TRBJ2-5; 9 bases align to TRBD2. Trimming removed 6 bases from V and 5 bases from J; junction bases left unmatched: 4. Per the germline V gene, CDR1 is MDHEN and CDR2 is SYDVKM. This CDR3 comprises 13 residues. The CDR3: CASRISGRETQYF. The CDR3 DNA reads TGTGCCAGCAGAATCAGCGGGAGGGAGACCCAGTACTTC. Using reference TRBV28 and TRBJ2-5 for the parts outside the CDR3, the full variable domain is DVKVTQSSRYLVKRTGEKVFLECVQDMDHENMFWYRQDPGLGLRLIYFSYDVKMKEKGDIPEGYSVSREKKERFSLILESASTNQTSMYLCASRISGRETQYFGPGTRLLVL.

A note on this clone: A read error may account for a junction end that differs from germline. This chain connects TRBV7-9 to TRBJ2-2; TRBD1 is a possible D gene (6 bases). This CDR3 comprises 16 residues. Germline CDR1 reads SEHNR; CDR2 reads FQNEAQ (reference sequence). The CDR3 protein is CSSRFRGQSNTGELFF. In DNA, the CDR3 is TGTTCCAGCAGGTTCCGCGGACAGTCGAACACCGGGGAGCTGTTTTTT. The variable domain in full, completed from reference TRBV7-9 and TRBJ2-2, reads DTGVSQNPRHKITKRGQNVTFRCDPISEHNRLYWYRQTLGQGPEFLTYFQNEAQLEKSRLLSDRFSAERPKGSFSTLEIQRTEQGDSAMYLCSSRFRGQSNTGELFFGEGSRLTVL.

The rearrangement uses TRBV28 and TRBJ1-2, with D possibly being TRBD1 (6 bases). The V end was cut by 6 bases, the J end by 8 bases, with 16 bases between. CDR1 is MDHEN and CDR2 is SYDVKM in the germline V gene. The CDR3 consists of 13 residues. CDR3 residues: CASRIGERGGYTF. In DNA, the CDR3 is TGTGCCAGCAGGATTGGGGAAAGGGGGGGCTACACCTTC.

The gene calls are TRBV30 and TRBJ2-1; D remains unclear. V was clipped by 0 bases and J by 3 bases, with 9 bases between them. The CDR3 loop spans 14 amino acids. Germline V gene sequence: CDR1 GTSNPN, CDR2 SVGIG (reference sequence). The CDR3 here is CAWSVVGGYNEQFF. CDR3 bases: TGTGCCTGGAGTGTCGTCGGCGGCTACAATGAGCAGTTCTTC.

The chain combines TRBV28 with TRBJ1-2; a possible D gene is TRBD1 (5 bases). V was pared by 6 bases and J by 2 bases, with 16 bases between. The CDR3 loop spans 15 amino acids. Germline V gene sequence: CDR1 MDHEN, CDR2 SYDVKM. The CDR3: CASRAQGGGNYGYTF. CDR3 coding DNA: TGTGCCAGCAGGGCCCAAGGCGGGGGAAACTATGGCTACACCTTC.

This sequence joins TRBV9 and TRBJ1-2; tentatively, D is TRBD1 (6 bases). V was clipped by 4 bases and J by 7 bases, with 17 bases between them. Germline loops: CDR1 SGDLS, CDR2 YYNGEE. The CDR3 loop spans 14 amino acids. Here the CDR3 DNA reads TGTGCCAGCAGCCCGCGGGGGGGGCCTGCTGGCTACACCTTC. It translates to CASSPRGGPAGYTF.

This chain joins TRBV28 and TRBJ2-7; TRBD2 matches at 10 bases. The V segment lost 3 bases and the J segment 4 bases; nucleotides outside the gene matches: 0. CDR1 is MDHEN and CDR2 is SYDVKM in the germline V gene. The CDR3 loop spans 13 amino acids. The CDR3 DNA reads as TGTGCCAGCAGTTTTAGCGGGAGGTACGAGCAGTACTTC. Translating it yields CASSFSGRYEQYF.